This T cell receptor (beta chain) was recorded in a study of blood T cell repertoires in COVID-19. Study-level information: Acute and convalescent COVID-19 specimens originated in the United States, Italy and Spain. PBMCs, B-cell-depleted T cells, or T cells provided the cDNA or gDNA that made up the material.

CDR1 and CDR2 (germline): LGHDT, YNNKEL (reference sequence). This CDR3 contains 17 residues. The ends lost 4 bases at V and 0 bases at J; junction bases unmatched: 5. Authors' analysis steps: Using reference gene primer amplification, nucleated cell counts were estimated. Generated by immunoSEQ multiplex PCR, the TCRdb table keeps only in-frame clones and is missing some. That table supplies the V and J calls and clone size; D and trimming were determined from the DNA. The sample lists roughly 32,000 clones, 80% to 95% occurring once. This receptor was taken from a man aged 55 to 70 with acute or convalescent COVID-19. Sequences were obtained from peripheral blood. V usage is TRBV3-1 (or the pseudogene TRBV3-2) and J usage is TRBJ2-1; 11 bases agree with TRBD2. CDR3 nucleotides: TGTGCCAGCAGCCCGGAACTAGCGGGAGTCTCCTACAATGAGCAGTTCTTC. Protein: CASSPELAGVSYNEQFF.